The rows below give T cell receptor beta chains drawn from one sample of a study of response to subunit inactivated influenza vaccine. From the RT-PCR reads, TCRdb called clonotypes with MiXCR, one entry per CDR3 protein. The sample has more than 700,000 distinct CDR3 sequences, about 20% seen once. The source material was PBMCs from blood, sampled 5 days after vaccination. The source is a man aged 45-60 years who received an inactivated influenza vaccine. The CDR3 runs from the conserved cysteine through the conserved F or W. A D gene is named only where the DNA matches it firmly. Clone size is stated in some rows and not others, as once, few, many or a class when expanded.

v_gene,j_gene,d_gene,abundance,CDR3aa,CDR3nt
TRBV10-3,TRBJ2-7,TRBD2,few,CAISDGPGLAGNEQYF,TGTGCCATCAGTGATGGCCCGGGACTAGCGGGAAACGAGCAGTACTTC
TRBV9,TRBJ2-2,TRBD2,.,CASRAPSGGGTGELFF,TGTGCCAGCAGGGCTCCTAGCGGGGGAGGTACCGGGGAGCTGTTTTTT
TRBV12-3/TRBV12-4,TRBJ2-7,TRBD2,many,CASSAGLAGSYEQYF,TGTGCCAGCAGTGCGGGACTAGCGGGATCGTACGAGCAGTACTTC
TRBV20-1,TRBJ2-5,.,.,CSARTGNQETQYF,TGCAGTGCTAGAACCGGGAACCAAGAGACCCAGTACTTC
TRBV9,TRBJ2-5,TRBD2,once,CASSVGAGDGETQYF,TGTGCCAGCAGCGTAGGGGCGGGAGATGGTGAGACCCAGTACTTC
TRBV29-1,TRBJ1-3,.,many,CSVLLTGNTIYF,TGCAGCGTTCTCCTAACGGGAAACACCATATATTTT
TRBV7-2,TRBJ2-7,.,.,CASSDVAGIYEQYF,TGTGCCAGCAGCGACGTAGCCGGGATCTACGAGCAGTACTTC
TRBV12-3/TRBV12-4,TRBJ2-1,.,many,CASSLPSIYNEQFF,TGTGCCAGCAGTTTACCTAGCATCTATAATGAGCAGTTCTTC
TRBV5-1,TRBJ2-1,TRBD1,few,CASSPGTGEFYNEQFF,TGCGCCAGCAGCCCAGGGACAGGAGAGTTTTACAATGAGCAGTTCTTC
TRBV15,TRBJ2-2,.,few,CATSREVTGELFF,TGTGCCACCAGCAGAGAGGTCACCGGGGAGCTGTTTTTT
TRBV7-2,TRBJ1-1,.,few,CASSLSGVVMNTEAFF,TGTGCCAGCAGCTTATCAGGGGTGGTTATGAACACTGAAGCTTTCTTT
TRBV10-3,TRBJ2-1,TRBD1,many,CAINQDRWDEQFF,TGTGCCATCAATCAGGACAGGTGGGATGAGCAGTTCTTC
TRBV12-3/TRBV12-4,TRBJ1-4,.,.,CASSHSGTRDEKLFF,TGTGCCAGCAGTCACTCCGGGACTAGGGATGAAAAACTGTTTTTT
TRBV12-3/TRBV12-4,TRBJ2-3,.,.,CASSFSGSADTQYF,TGTGCCAGCAGTTTTAGTGGGAGTGCAGATACGCAGTATTTT
TRBV12-3/TRBV12-4,TRBJ2-3,TRBD2,.,CASSREAGVGDTQYF,TGTGCCAGCAGTCGTGAGGCGGGAGTGGGAGATACGCAGTATTTT
TRBV6-1,TRBJ1-2,TRBD1,few,CASNPLLSTGGRYTF,TGTGCCAGCAACCCACTACTAAGCACAGGGGGTCGCTACACCTTC
TRBV7-2,TRBJ1-1,.,few,CASSAQQGGTEAFF,TGTGCCAGCAGCGCCCAACAGGGAGGGACTGAAGCTTTCTTT
TRBV7-6,TRBJ1-6,.,.,CASSLVEESPLHF,TGTGCCAGCAGCTTAGTAGAGGAATCACCCCTCCACTTT
TRBV6-5,TRBJ1-1,.,few,CASSYSRGKNTEAFF,TGTGCCAGCAGTTACTCGAGGGGAAAGAACACTGAAGCTTTCTTT
TRBV20-1,TRBJ1-4,.,few,CSARDAGSTNEKLFF,TGCAGTGCTAGAGATGCGGGTTCTACTAATGAAAAACTGTTTTTT
TRBV20-1,TRBJ1-6,.,.,CSASPSFGYNSPLHF,TGCAGTGCTAGCCCCTCCTTTGGCTATAATTCACCCCTCCACTTT
TRBV15,TRBJ2-5,TRBD2,.,CATSRVFAGAGETQYF,TGTGCCACCAGCAGAGTCTTTGCGGGAGCCGGGGAGACCCAGTACTTC
TRBV7-2,TRBJ2-2,TRBD2,.,CASSLGSLAGTGELFF,TGTGCCAGCAGCTTAGGATCACTAGCGGGGACCGGGGAGCTGTTTTTT
TRBV5-1,TRBJ2-1,TRBD2,.,CASSLGRLAGANNEQFF,TGCGCCAGCAGCTTGGGAAGGCTAGCGGGGGCTAACAATGAGCAGTTCTTC
TRBV6-2/TRBV6-3,TRBJ2-2,.,.,CASRPTKTGELFF,TGTGCCAGCAGACCGACAAAAACCGGGGAGCTGTTTTTT
TRBV11-2,TRBJ2-3,TRBD2,once,CASSLDLYRGGAQGTQYF,TGTGCCAGCAGCTTAGATCTCTATCGGGGGGGAGCTCAAGGTACGCAGTATTTT
TRBV5-1,TRBJ1-6,TRBD1,few,CASSSAGTGNSVLHF,TGCGCCAGCAGCTCCGCCGGGACAGGGAATTCGGTCCTCCACTTT
TRBV7-2,TRBJ2-4,.,.,CASALEGGRFSIQYF,TGTGCCAGCGCCCTCGAGGGGGGGCGGTTTAGCATTCAGTACTTC
TRBV5-1,TRBJ2-7,.,few,CASSVRGIYEQYF,TGCGCCAGCAGCGTTAGGGGTATCTACGAGCAGTACTTC
TRBV28,TRBJ2-1,.,.,CASSLARGLYNEQFF,TGTGCCAGCAGTCTAGCCCGGGGGCTCTACAATGAGCAGTTCTTC
TRBV7-2,TRBJ2-1,TRBD1,.,CASSPDRGNHNEQFF,TGTGCCAGCAGCCCGGACAGGGGGAACCACAATGAGCAGTTCTTC
TRBV3-1,TRBJ2-1,TRBD1,few,CASSPGTGPYNEQFF,TGTGCCAGCAGCCCGGGGACAGGGCCCTACAATGAGCAGTTCTTC
TRBV9,TRBJ2-3,.,few,CASSVGDFLSTDTQYF,TGTGCCAGCAGCGTAGGGGACTTCCTTAGCACAGATACGCAGTATTTT
TRBV20-1,TRBJ2-3,TRBD2,.,CSARDRGLAVDTQYF,TGCAGTGCTAGAGATAGGGGACTAGCGGTAGATACGCAGTATTTT
TRBV5-1,TRBJ2-3,.,few,CASSLNSDTQYF,TGCGCCAGCAGCCTGAACTCAGATACGCAGTATTTT
TRBV6-2/TRBV6-3,TRBJ2-2,TRBD1,few,CASSETGSGELFF,TGTGCCAGCAGTGAGACAGGGAGCGGGGAGCTGTTTTTT
TRBV7-6,TRBJ2-1,TRBD2,.,CASSLALAGGYNEQFF,TGTGCCAGCAGCTTAGCGCTAGCGGGAGGTTACAATGAGCAGTTCTTC
TRBV7-2,TRBJ2-7,.,few,CASSFSGNVGEQYF,TGTGCCAGCAGCTTTTCAGGAAACGTGGGCGAGCAGTACTTC
TRBV9,TRBJ1-1,.,.,CATPPDRTGINDTEAFF,TGTGCCACCCCACCCGACAGGACGGGAATTAACGACACTGAAGCTTTCTTT
TRBV7-2,TRBJ1-6,.,few,CASGKQGYVSPLHF,TGTGCCAGCGGCAAACAGGGTTATGTCTCACCCCTCCACTTT
TRBV6-1,TRBJ1-1,.,few,CASSPPRGGRTEAFF,TGTGCCAGCAGCCCACCCCGAGGGGGTAGGACTGAAGCTTTCTTT
TRBV24-1,TRBJ2-1,.,few,CATSDPGVRSLRSYNEQFF,TGTGCCACCAGTGACCCGGGAGTTCGATCCTTAAGATCCTACAATGAGCAGTTCTTC
TRBV7-2,TRBJ2-1,.,many,CASSSPPGVYNEQFF,TGTGCCAGCAGCTCCCCCCCGGGGGTCTACAATGAGCAGTTCTTC
TRBV14,TRBJ2-2,.,.,CATSHFGELFF,TGTGCCACCTCCCATTTCGGGGAGCTGTTTTTT
TRBV7-6,TRBJ2-3,TRBD2,.,CASSRSSGATDTQYF,TGTGCCAGCAGCCGCTCTAGCGGGGCAACAGATACGCAGTATTTT
TRBV6-1,TRBJ2-1,TRBD1,.,CASKNRDSVGYNEQFF,TGTGCCAGCAAGAACCGGGACAGCGTCGGCTACAATGAGCAGTTCTTC
TRBV9,TRBJ2-3,.,few,CASSPRALSDTDTQYF,TGTGCCAGCAGCCCGAGAGCACTATCGGACACAGATACGCAGTATTTT
TRBV11-2,TRBJ2-5,TRBD1,many,CASSPQGAGETQYF,TGTGCCAGCAGCCCACAGGGGGCTGGGGAGACCCAGTACTTC
TRBV6-5,TRBJ1-5,.,.,CASSSIGQPQHF,TGTGCCAGCAGCTCGATAGGCCAGCCCCAGCATTTT
TRBV12-3/TRBV12-4,TRBJ1-5,.,.,CASSLGGNPPGQPQHF,TGTGCCAGCAGCCTAGGGGGAAACCCCCCCGGTCAGCCCCAGCATTTT
TRBV20-1,TRBJ1-3,.,.,CSAREPRLGNTIYF,TGCAGTGCTAGAGAACCTCGGTTGGGTAACACCATATATTTT
TRBV7-9,TRBJ1-1,TRBD1,.,CASSLGGDRGEAFF,TGTGCCAGCAGCTTAGGCGGGGACAGGGGAGAAGCTTTCTTT
TRBV18,TRBJ2-3,TRBD2,.,CASSPVASGSPSDTQYF,TGTGCCAGCTCACCAGTCGCTAGCGGGAGTCCTTCAGATACGCAGTATTTT
TRBV10-1,TRBJ2-3,TRBD2,few,CARPVAGPTDTQYF,TGCGCCAGGCCGGTAGCGGGGCCCACAGATACGCAGTATTTT
TRBV20-1,TRBJ1-1,.,.,CSANTDGHTEAFF,TGCAGTGCCAATACCGACGGTCACACTGAAGCTTTCTTT
TRBV4-3,TRBJ1-1,.,few,CASSQYPEQHTEAFF,TGCGCCAGCAGCCAATACCCGGAACAGCACACTGAAGCTTTCTTT
TRBV5-6,TRBJ1-1,.,.,CASILTAGPAEAFF,TGTGCCAGCATCCTAACGGCGGGCCCAGCTGAAGCTTTCTTT
TRBV10-2,TRBJ2-2,.,.,CASGGSTGELFF,TGCGCCAGCGGAGGGAGCACCGGGGAGCTGTTTTTT
TRBV30,TRBJ1-2,.,.,CAGLTVNYGYTF,TGTGCCGGACTTACGGTTAACTATGGCTACACCTTC